Listed below are T cell receptor beta chains from one sample, sequenced in a study of OX40 agonist ivuxolimab in advanced cancers. Sequencing used immunoSEQ multiplex PCR; TCRdb keeps in-frame clones, though not all of them. This table holds some 80,000 clones, roughly 81% found once. Source: CD4+ or CD8+ T cells sorted from blood, taken in a trial of the OX40 agonist ivuxolimab. Source of these receptors: an adult with an advanced solid tumor such as melanoma, head and neck, liver or kidney cancer. CDR3s include the opening cysteine and the closing phenylalanine or tryptophan. D genes are given only for firm matches. Only part of the rows carry a size: once, few, many, or a class if the clone is expanded.

TRBJ1-2,NA,NA,TRBV4-3,CASSQDYGNYGYTF,TGCGCCAGCAGCCAAGATTATGGCAACTATGGCTACACCTTC
TRBJ1-1,NA,NA,TRBV10-3,CAISEGGNTEAFF,TGTGCCATCAGTGAGGGGGGAAACACTGAAGCTTTCTTT
TRBJ2-7,NA,NA,TRBV7-2,CASSLAAGTFSYEQYF,TGTGCCAGCAGCTTAGCAGCGGGTACCTTCTCCTACGAGCAGTACTTC
TRBJ2-5,TRBD2,NA,TRBV7-9,CASSLVVSGSSKTQYF,TGTGCCAGCAGCTTAGTCGTTAGCGGGAGTTCAAAGACCCAGTACTTC
TRBJ2-3,NA,NA,TRBV10-3,CASFEGAGSTDTQYF,TGTGCCAGTTTCGAGGGGGCGGGGAGCACAGATACGCAGTATTTT
TRBJ1-5,NA,NA,TRBV30,CAWSETLYSNQPQHF,TGTGCCTGGAGTGAGACTCTATATAGCAATCAGCCCCAGCATTTT
TRBJ1-2,TRBD1,NA,TRBV2,CASRRTGAFYGYTF,TGTGCCAGCAGGAGGACAGGCGCCTTCTATGGCTACACCTTC
TRBJ1-5,TRBD1,medium-sized,TRBV5-1,CASSSAGTGDEPQHF,TGCGCCAGCAGCTCCGCCGGGACAGGGGATGAGCCCCAGCATTTT
TRBJ1-5,NA,once,TRBV6-1,CASSFAGYSNQPQHF,TGTGCCAGCAGTTTTGCCGGTTATAGCAATCAGCCCCAGCATTTT
TRBJ1-2,NA,NA,TRBV5-4,CASSLAGQNYGYTF,TGTGCCAGCAGCTTGGCGGGTCAGAACTATGGCTACACCTTC
TRBJ1-1,NA,NA,TRBV6-1,CASSREGVNTEAFF,TGTGCCAGCTCAAGGGAGGGGGTGAACACTGAAGCTTTCTTT
TRBJ1-3,NA,NA,TRBV5-1,CASSSGPSGNTIYF,TGCGCCAGCAGCTCGGGACCCTCTGGAAACACCATATATTTT
TRBJ1-3,NA,NA,TRBV6-5,CASSSEIAAGNTIYF,TGTGCCAGCAGTTCCGAGATCGCGGCCGGAAACACCATATATTTT
TRBJ2-2,TRBD1,NA,TRBV10-3,CAISGDRGLMHTGELFF,TGTGCCATCAGTGGGGACAGGGGTTTGATGCACACCGGGGAGCTGTTTTTT
TRBJ2-3,NA,few,TRBV5-6,CASSLVTALSTDTQYF,TGTGCCAGCAGCTTGGTGACTGCCCTTAGCACAGATACGCAGTATTTT
TRBJ1-2,NA,NA,TRBV19,CASSIRQPNYGYTF,TGTGCCAGTAGTATTCGTCAGCCTAACTATGGCTACACCTTC
TRBJ1-6,NA,NA,TRBV6-5,CASSTTGPYNSPLHF,TGTGCCAGCAGTACCACAGGGCCCTATAATTCACCCCTCCACTTT
TRBJ2-1,NA,NA,TRBV9,CASAKGDHNEQFF,TGTGCCAGCGCGAAGGGCGACCACAATGAGCAGTTCTTC
TRBJ1-6,NA,few,TRBV27,CASSPRPAGWNSPLHF,TGTGCCAGCAGTCCCCGGCCGGCGGGTTGGAATTCACCCCTCCACTTT
TRBJ1-2,NA,NA,TRBV19,CASSPRAYGYTF,TGTGCCAGTAGTCCTCGAGCCTATGGCTACACCTTC
TRBJ1-2,TRBD1,NA,TRBV19,CASTPVQGPFYGYTF,TGTGCCAGTACCCCTGTACAGGGGCCCTTCTATGGCTACACCTTC
TRBJ2-1,TRBD2,NA,TRBV7-6,CASSLRRLAGGPGYNEQFF,TGTGCCAGCAGCTTGAGGAGATTAGCGGGAGGGCCGGGGTACAATGAGCAGTTCTTC
TRBJ2-7,NA,NA,TRBV15,CATSWGGVSYEQYF,TGTGCCACCAGCTGGGGGGGCGTCTCCTACGAGCAGTACTTC
TRBJ1-2,NA,NA,TRBV6-1,CASSGNRVAYGYTF,TGTGCCAGCAGTGGTAACAGGGTGGCCTATGGCTACACCTTC
TRBJ2-6,NA,NA,TRBV19,CASSRSGSGANVLTF,TGTGCCAGTAGTAGGTCAGGGTCTGGGGCCAACGTCCTGACTTTC
TRBJ2-4,NA,NA,TRBV28,CASSLFKVAKNIQYF,TGTGCCAGCAGTTTATTTAAGGTTGCCAAAAACATTCAGTACTTC
TRBJ2-5,NA,NA,TRBV4-2,CASSFRANQETQYF,TGTGCCAGCAGCTTCCGGGCGAACCAAGAGACCCAGTACTTC
TRBJ2-2,NA,NA,TRBV6-5,CASKTHGNTGELFF,TGTGCCAGCAAGACACACGGGAACACCGGGGAGCTGTTTTTT
TRBJ1-1,TRBD1,NA,TRBV27,CASRPGGARGTEAFF,TGTGCCAGCCGACCAGGGGGGGCCAGAGGGACTGAAGCTTTCTTT
TRBJ1-1,TRBD1,NA,TRBV7-9,CASIKQGVNTEAFF,TGTGCCAGCATCAAACAGGGGGTGAACACTGAAGCTTTCTTT
TRBJ2-4,TRBD2,NA,TRBV5-6,CASSSGLAELVAKNIQYF,TGTGCCAGCAGCTCCGGACTAGCGGAGCTCGTAGCCAAAAACATTCAGTACTTC
TRBJ1-2,TRBD1,NA,TRBV7-2,CASSTATGTDYGYTF,TGTGCCAGCAGCACGGCTACTGGGACAGACTATGGCTACACCTTC
TRBJ1-5,NA,few,TRBV21-1,CASSIRQEDSQPQHF,TGTGCCAGCAGCATCAGACAGGAGGATAGCCAGCCCCAGCATTTT
TRBJ1-6,TRBD1,NA,TRBV9,CASSVGTGGPPLHF,TGTGCCAGCAGCGTAGGAACAGGGGGTCCACCCCTCCACTTT
TRBJ2-1,NA,NA,TRBV4-1,CASSQEDGGRFGQFF,TGCGCCAGCAGCCAAGAGGATGGGGGGCGTTTTGGGCAGTTCTTC
TRBJ1-6,TRBD1,NA,TRBV4-3,CASSTQGKDSPLHF,TGCGCCAGCAGCACACAGGGGAAGGATTCACCCCTCCACTTT
TRBJ1-4,NA,NA,TRBV5-8,CASSPGHYEKLFF,TGTGCCAGCAGCCCGGGGCATTACGAAAAACTGTTTTTT
TRBJ1-2,TRBD1,NA,TRBV7-2,CASSSTDRGHGYTF,TGTGCCAGCAGCTCAACGGACAGGGGACATGGCTACACCTTC
TRBJ2-2,NA,NA,TRBV9,CASSVTWGATGELFF,TGTGCCAGCAGCGTGACCTGGGGCGCAACCGGGGAGCTGTTTTTT
TRBJ2-2,NA,NA,TRBV15,CATSRDPRGDGELFF,TGTGCCACCAGCAGAGATCCCAGGGGCGACGGGGAGCTGTTTTTT
TRBJ2-1,NA,NA,TRBV9,CASSDFVGNNEQFF,TGTGCCAGCAGCGACTTTGTGGGAAACAATGAGCAGTTCTTC
TRBJ2-3,TRBD1,NA,TRBV5-1,CASSLGTGGTDTQYF,TGCGCCAGCAGCTTAGGGACAGGGGGAACAGATACGCAGTATTTT
TRBJ2-1,NA,once,TRBV7-9,CASSGRSGSYNEQFF,TGTGCCAGCAGCGGCCGGAGCGGCTCCTACAATGAGCAGTTCTTC
TRBJ2-2,NA,NA,TRBV5-1,CASSLDSGHTGELFF,TGCGCCAGCAGCCTGGACTCGGGGCACACCGGGGAGCTGTTTTTT
TRBJ2-7,NA,NA,TRBV5-1,CASSLAPGQSYEQYF,TGCGCCAGCAGCTTGGCCCCGGGACAATCCTACGAGCAGTACTTC
TRBJ2-1,NA,NA,TRBV2,CASSEPERALYNEQFF,TGTGCCAGCAGTGAACCAGAGCGGGCGCTATACAATGAGCAGTTCTTC
TRBJ1-2,NA,NA,TRBV15,CATSSPDGGSLANYGYTF,TGTGCCACCAGCAGTCCGGACGGAGGTTCCCTAGCTAACTATGGCTACACCTTC
TRBJ1-4,NA,NA,TRBV18,CASSLLGDEKLFF,TGTGCCAGCTCACTCCTGGGGGATGAAAAACTGTTTTTT
TRBJ1-1,NA,NA,TRBV19,CASTQSPRESREAFF,TGTGCCAGTACCCAATCCCCACGGGAAAGCCGCGAAGCTTTCTTT
TRBJ2-2,NA,NA,TRBV27,CASRNSAGVGELFF,TGTGCCAGCAGAAATAGCGCTGGGGTCGGGGAGCTGTTTTTT